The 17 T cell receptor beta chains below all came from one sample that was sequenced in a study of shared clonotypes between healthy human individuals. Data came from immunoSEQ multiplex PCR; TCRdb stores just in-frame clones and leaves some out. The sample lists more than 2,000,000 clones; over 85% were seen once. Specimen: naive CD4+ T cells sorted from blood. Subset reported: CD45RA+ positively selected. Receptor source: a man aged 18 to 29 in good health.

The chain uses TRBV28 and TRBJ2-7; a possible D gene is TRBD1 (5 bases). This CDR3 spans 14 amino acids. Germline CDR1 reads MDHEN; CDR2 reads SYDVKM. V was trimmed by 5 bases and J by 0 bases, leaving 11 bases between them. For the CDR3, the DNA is TGTGCCAGCAGTGGGGCACAGATCTCCTACGAGCAGTACTTC. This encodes CASSGAQISYEQYF. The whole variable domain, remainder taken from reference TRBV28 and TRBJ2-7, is DVKVTQSSRYLVKRTGEKVFLECVQDMDHENMFWYRQDPGLGLRLIYFSYDVKMKEKGDIPEGYSVSREKKERFSLILESASTNQTSMYLCASSGAQISYEQYFGPGTRLTVT.

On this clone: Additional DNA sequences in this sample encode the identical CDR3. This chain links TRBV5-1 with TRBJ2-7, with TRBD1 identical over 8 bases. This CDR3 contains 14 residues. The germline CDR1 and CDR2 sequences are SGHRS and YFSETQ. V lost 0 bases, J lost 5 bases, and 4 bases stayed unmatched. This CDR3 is CASSLAPGGNEQYF. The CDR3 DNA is TGCGCCAGCAGCTTGGCACCAGGGGGCAACGAGCAGTACTTC.

The CDR3 sequence: CASSSRQAQETQYF. CDR3 nucleotides: TGTGCCAGCAGTTCTAGACAGGCGCAAGAGACCCAGTACTTC. The genes are TRBV6-5 and TRBJ2-5, with TRBD1 as a possible D gene (6 bases). Trimming removed 4 bases at V and 2 bases at J, with 11 bases between. CDR1 MNHEY and CDR2 SVGAGI come from the germline V gene. The CDR3 extends over 14 amino acids.

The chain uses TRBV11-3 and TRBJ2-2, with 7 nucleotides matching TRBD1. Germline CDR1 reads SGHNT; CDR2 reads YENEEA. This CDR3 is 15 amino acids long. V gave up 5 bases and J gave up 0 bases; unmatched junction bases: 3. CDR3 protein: CASSHGTANTGELFF. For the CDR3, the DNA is TGTGCCAGCAGCCACGGGACAGCGAACACCGGGGAGCTGTTTTTT.

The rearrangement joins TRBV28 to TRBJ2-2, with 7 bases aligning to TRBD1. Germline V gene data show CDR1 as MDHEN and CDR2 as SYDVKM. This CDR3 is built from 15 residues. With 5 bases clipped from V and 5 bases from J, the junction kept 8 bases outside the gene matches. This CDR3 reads CASSTTGAGTGELFF. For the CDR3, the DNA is TGTGCCAGCAGTACCACAGGGGCAGGGACCGGGGAGCTGTTTTTT.

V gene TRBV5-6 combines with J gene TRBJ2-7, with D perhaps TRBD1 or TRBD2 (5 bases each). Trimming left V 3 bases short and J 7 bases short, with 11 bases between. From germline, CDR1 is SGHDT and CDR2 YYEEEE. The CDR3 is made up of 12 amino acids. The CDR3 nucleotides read TGTGCCAGCAGCTGGGACGATCGGGAGCAGTACTTC. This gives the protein CASSWDDREQYF. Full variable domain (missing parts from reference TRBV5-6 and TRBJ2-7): DAGVTQSPTHLIKTRGQQVTLRCSPKSGHDTVSWYQQALGQGPQFIFQYYEEEERQRGNFPDRFSGHQFPNYSSELNVNALLLGDSALYLCASSWDDREQYFGPGTRLTVT.

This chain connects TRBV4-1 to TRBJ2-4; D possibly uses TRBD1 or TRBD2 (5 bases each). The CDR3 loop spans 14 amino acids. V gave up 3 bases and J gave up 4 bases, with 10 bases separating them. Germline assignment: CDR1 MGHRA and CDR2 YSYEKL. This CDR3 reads CASSHPGRKNIQYF. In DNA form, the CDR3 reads TGCGCCAGCAGCCACCCGGGACGAAAAAACATTCAGTACTTC.

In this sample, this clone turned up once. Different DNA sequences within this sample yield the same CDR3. The CDR3 reads CASSIGTGPYEQYF. The CDR3 DNA reads TGTGCCAGTAGTATCGGGACAGGGCCCTACGAGCAGTACTTC. The chain couples TRBV19 to TRBJ2-7; 9 bases align to TRBD1. The CDR3 consists of 14 residues. Germline V gene data show CDR1 as LNHDA and CDR2 as SQIVND (reference sequence). After removal of 3 bases from V and 2 bases from J, the junction contained 2 bases not matched to a gene.

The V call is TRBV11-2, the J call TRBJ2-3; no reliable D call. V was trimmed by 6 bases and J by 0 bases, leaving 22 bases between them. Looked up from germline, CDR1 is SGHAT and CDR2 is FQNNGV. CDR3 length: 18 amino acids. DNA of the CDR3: TGTGCCAGCAGATTTACCGGGTCTTCCCTCTTCAGCACAGATACGCAGTATTTT. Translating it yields CASRFTGSSLFSTDTQYF.

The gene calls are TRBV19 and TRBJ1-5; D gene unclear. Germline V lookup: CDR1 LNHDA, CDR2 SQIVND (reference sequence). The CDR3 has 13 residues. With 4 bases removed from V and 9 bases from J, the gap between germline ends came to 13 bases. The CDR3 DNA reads TGTGCCAGTAGTACTACTGCCGAGAGGCCCCAGCATTTT. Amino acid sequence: CASSTTAERPQHF. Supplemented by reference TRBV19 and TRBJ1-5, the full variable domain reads DGGITQSPKYLFRKEGQNVTLSCEQNLNHDAMYWYRQDPGQGLRLIYYSQIVNDFQKGDIAEGYSVSREKKESFPLTVTSAQKNPTAFYLCASSTTAERPQHFGDGTRLSIL.

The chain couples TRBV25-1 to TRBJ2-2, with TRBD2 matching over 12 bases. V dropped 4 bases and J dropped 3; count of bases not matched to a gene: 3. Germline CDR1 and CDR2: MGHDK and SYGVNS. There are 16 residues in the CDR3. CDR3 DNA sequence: TGTGCCAGCAGTGCCGGGACTAGCGGGTACACCGGGGAGCTGTTTTTT. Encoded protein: CASSAGTSGYTGELFF.

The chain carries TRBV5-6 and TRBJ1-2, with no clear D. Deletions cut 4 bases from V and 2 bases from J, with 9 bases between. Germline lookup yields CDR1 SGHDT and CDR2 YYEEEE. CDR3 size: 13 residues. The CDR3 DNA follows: TGTGCCAGCAGCCGAACCGGGAACTATGGCTACACCTTC. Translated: CASSRTGNYGYTF.

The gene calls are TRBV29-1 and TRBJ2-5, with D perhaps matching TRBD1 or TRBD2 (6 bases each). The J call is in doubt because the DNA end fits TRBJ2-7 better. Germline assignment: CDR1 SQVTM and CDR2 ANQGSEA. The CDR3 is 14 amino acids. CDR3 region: CSVEETGGNYEQYF. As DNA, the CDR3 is TGCAGCGTTGAAGAGACAGGAGGGAACTACGAGCAGTACTTC.

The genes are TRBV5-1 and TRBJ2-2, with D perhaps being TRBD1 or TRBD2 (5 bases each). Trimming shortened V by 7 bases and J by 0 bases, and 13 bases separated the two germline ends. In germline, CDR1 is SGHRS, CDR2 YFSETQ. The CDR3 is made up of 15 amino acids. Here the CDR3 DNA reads TGCGCCAGCGCTGGGGTGGGGGCGAACACCGGGGAGCTGTTTTTT. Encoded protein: CASAGVGANTGELFF.

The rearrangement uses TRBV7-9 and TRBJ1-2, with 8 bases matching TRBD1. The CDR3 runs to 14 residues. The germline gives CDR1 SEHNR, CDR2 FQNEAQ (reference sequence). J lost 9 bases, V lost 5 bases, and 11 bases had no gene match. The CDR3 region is CASSARDRRSRYTF. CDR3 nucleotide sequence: TGTGCCAGCAGCGCTAGGGACAGGCGTTCCCGCTACACCTTC.

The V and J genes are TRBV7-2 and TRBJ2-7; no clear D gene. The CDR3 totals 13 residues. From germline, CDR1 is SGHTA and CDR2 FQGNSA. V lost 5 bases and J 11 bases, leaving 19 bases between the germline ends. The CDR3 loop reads CASSPEWSYLKYF. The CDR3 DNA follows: TGTGCCAGCAGCCCCGAGTGGAGCTATTTAAAGTACTTC.

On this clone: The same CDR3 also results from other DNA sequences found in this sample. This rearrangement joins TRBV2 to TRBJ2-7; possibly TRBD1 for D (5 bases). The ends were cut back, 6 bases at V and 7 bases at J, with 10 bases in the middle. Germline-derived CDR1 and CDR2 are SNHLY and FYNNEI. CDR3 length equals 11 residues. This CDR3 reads CASSVTGEQYF. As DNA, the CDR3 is TGTGCCAGCAGCGTCACAGGAGAGCAGTACTTC.